Listed below are T cell receptor beta chains from one sample, sequenced in a study of cytomegalovirus exposure and HLA in healthy donors. Some clones are missing from TCRdb's copy, which holds only in-frame ones; the method was immunoSEQ multiplex PCR. The data hold tens of thousands of clones, with about 80% observed a single time. The sequencing sample was made of PBMCs. These receptors all come from a man younger than 40 in good health and CMV-seropositive. CDR3s include the opening cysteine and the closing phenylalanine or tryptophan. A D gene is named only where the DNA matches it firmly. Size tells how often a clone was seen (once, few, many) or the class of an expanded clone, and some rows leave it out.

V gene,D gene,J gene,clone size,CDR3 DNA,CDR3 protein
TRBV5-5,.,TRBJ1-5,few,TGTGCCAGCAGCCCCTTCGACGGGAATCAGCCCCAGCATTTT,CASSPFDGNQPQHF
TRBV25-1,TRBD2,TRBJ2-3,.,TGTGCCAGCAGGCTCGGACTAGCGGGGGCCACAGATACGCAGTATTTT,CASRLGLAGATDTQYF
TRBV28,TRBD2,TRBJ2-3,.,TGTGCCAGCAGTTTATGGGCCAGCGGGGGCACAGATACGCAGTATTTT,CASSLWASGGTDTQYF
TRBV7-3,.,TRBJ1-5,.,TGTGCCAGCAGCTTAGAGGCGGGGCGGCCCCAGCATTTT,CASSLEAGRPQHF
TRBV29-1,.,TRBJ2-3,.,TGCAGCGTTCCCAGCGATCTCACAGATACGCAGTATTTT,CSVPSDLTDTQYF
TRBV6-5,TRBD1,TRBJ1-1,.,TGTGCCAGCCTCAGGGGGCTGGGCACTGAAGCTTTCTTT,CASLRGLGTEAFF
TRBV10-3,.,TRBJ2-1,.,TGTGCCATCAGTGAGCCGGGTGAGCAGTTCTTC,CAISEPGEQFF
TRBV15,.,TRBJ2-3,.,TGTGCCACCCAAGCCACAGGAGATAGCACAGATACGCAGTATTTT,CATQATGDSTDTQYF
TRBV7-6,TRBD1,TRBJ2-5,.,TGTGCCAGCAGCACCCGACAGGGGATGTTTGGAGAGACCCAGTACTTC,CASSTRQGMFGETQYF
TRBV28,.,TRBJ1-3,few,TGTGCCAGCGGGGACAAAATCTTCTCTGGAAACACCATATATTTT,CASGDKIFSGNTIYF
TRBV6-5,TRBD2,TRBJ2-5,.,TGTGCCAGCAGTTGGGGACTAGCGGGTCTACCCTACTTC,CASSWGLAGLPYF
TRBV6-8,.,TRBJ2-5,few,TGTGCCAGCAGTTACTCGGAGGAAGAGACCCAGTACTTC,CASSYSEEETQYF
TRBV5-6,.,TRBJ1-1,few,TGTGCCAGCAGCCCGCGGGGCTTGAACACTGAAGCTTTCTTT,CASSPRGLNTEAFF
TRBV6-1,.,TRBJ2-5,.,TGTGCCAGCAGTGTGGGAGACCTCCAAGAGACCCAGTACTTC,CASSVGDLQETQYF
TRBV7-9,.,TRBJ1-1,.,TGTGCCAGCAGCTTGGGTGGAGGCATGAACACTGAAGCTTTCTTT,CASSLGGGMNTEAFF
TRBV4-1,.,TRBJ2-2,.,TGCGCCAGCAGCCAAGGCGAGGGAACCGGGGAGCTGTTTTTT,CASSQGEGTGELFF
TRBV7-9,TRBD1,TRBJ1-1,.,TGTGCCAGCAGCCTATCGGGACAGTACAACACTGAAGCTTTCTTT,CASSLSGQYNTEAFF
TRBV10-3,.,TRBJ2-1,.,TGTGCCATCAGTGAGACAGATGCGAAGTTCTTC,CAISETDAKFF
TRBV6-4,.,TRBJ2-7,.,TGTGCCAGCAGTGCCTTCGACGGGACCTACGAGCAGTACTTC,CASSAFDGTYEQYF
TRBV4-2,TRBD1,TRBJ1-1,.,TGTGCCAGCAGCCCAGAGAGGACGCAGGGGGCTGCTGAAGCTTTCTTT,CASSPERTQGAAEAFF
TRBV19,TRBD2,TRBJ2-3,.,TGTGCCAGTAGTGTCCGGCGGGGGGGTTCAGATACGCAGTATTTT,CASSVRRGGSDTQYF
TRBV28,.,TRBJ2-1,.,TGTGCCAGCAGTTCTAGCTCCCCGAAGTTCTTC,CASSSSSPKFF